Below are 23 T cell receptor beta chains sequenced from a single sample in a study of human T cells and chemical hapten exposure. TCRdb independently ran MiXCR on the RACE reads; one entry per CDR3 protein. The table lists about 40,000 distinct CDR3 sequences, approximately 3.4% of them singletons. Described time point: patch test 2, 6 weeks after DPC sensitization. Treatment given: therapeutic diphenylcyclopropenone sensitization with weekly scalp DPC. The sequences come from whole blood, collected in connection with sensitization to the hapten diphenylcyclopropenone (DPC). These receptors originate from a man between 40 and 49 years old with alopecia areata. Some clones in this sample may be carry-over from other donors' samples.

This clonotype was detected ten times or more. The chain is built from TRBV10-2 and TRBJ1-5, with D hard to call. Germline V gene lookup returns CDR1 WSHSY and CDR2 SAAADI. The CDR3 length is 15 residues. V was shortened by 7 bases and J by 2 bases, with 15 bases between the two germline ends. The CDR3 DNA follows: TGCGCCAGCATGGAGCGGGCGAGCGGCAATCAGCCCCAGCATTTT. Amino acids: CASMERASGNQPQHF.

In its sample, this clonotype was seen many times. This rearrangement joins TRBV12-3 or TRBV12-4 to TRBJ2-3; TRBD1 might be the D (5 bases). V was cut by 5 bases and J by 6 bases, with 12 bases left in between. The length of the CDR3 is 13 residues. In DNA, the CDR3 is TGTGCCAGCAGTGTCCAGGGAAGCGATACGCAGTATTTT. Protein: CASSVQGSDTQYF.

Ten or more counts support this clonotype. The CDR3 loop is CSAREYTEAFF. CDR3 bases: TGCAGTGCTAGGGAGTACACTGAAGCTTTCTTT. The chain links TRBV20-1 to TRBJ1-1, with no clear D. V lost 3 bases to trimming and J lost 3 bases, with 5 bases between them. The V gene's germline CDR1 is DFQATT and CDR2 SNEGSKA (reference sequence). This CDR3 is 11 amino acids long.

In this sample, this clonotype turned up many times. The CDR3 sequence is CASSISSGRWTDTQYF. The CDR3 bases are TGTGCCAGTAGTATCTCTAGCGGGAGGTGGACAGATACGCAGTATTTT. This chain connects TRBV19 to TRBJ2-3, with 11 bases matching TRBD2. CDR1 is LNHDA, CDR2 SQIVND, per germline (reference sequence). The CDR3 spans 16 residues. Trimming removed 3 bases from V and 3 bases from J; junction bases left unmatched: 5.

This clonotype was recorded many times. The genes are TRBV12-3 or TRBV12-4 and TRBJ2-1, with 12 bases fitting TRBD2. V dropped 5 bases and J dropped 5; count of bases not matched to a gene: 4. The CDR3 consists of 15 residues. The CDR3 sequence is CASSRLAGDHNEQFF. Here the CDR3 DNA reads TGTGCCAGCAGTCGACTAGCGGGAGACCACAATGAGCAGTTCTTC.

This clonotype showed up many times. The chain recombines TRBV27 with TRBJ2-7; D unresolved. CDR1 is MNHEY and CDR2 is SMNVEV in the germline V gene (reference sequence). The CDR3 is 11 residues long. Trimming took 8 bases from V and 5 from J, leaving 10 bases between them. In DNA form, the CDR3 reads TGTGCCAGCTCCTCAGAGAACGAGCAGTACTTC. Its translation: CASSSENEQYF.

This chain connects TRBV6-1 to TRBJ1-1; D perhaps matches TRBD1 (5 bases). V lost 7 bases to trimming and J lost 1 base, with 10 bases between them. From germline, CDR1 is MNHNS and CDR2 SASEGT. This CDR3 region has 13 residues. CDR3 amino acids: CASIVDRNTEAFF. For the CDR3, the DNA is TGTGCCAGCATCGTCGACAGGAACACTGAAGCTTTCTTT.

This clonotype occurred many times. The V and J genes are TRBV5-6 and TRBJ1-3; D not certain. Germline CDR1 is SGHDT and CDR2 is YYEEEE. The CDR3 extends over 13 amino acids. V was clipped by 4 bases and J by 6 bases, with 11 bases between them. CDR3 sequence reads: CASSPYGKNTIYF. The CDR3 DNA reads as TGTGCCAGCAGCCCCTATGGGAAAAACACCATATATTTT.

This clonotype has at least ten counts. The CDR3 region has the DNA TGTGCCAGCAGCCTCAGACAGGGGGCGAGGGATGAGCAGTTCTTC. Amino acids: CASSLRQGARDEQFF. This chain uses TRBV11-3 with TRBJ2-1; 10 positions agree with TRBD1. This CDR3 has 15 residues. V lost 5 bases, J lost 8 bases, and 9 bases stayed unmatched. Germline V gene sequence: CDR1 SGHNT, CDR2 YENEEA.

This clonotype has a count of ten or more. This rearrangement joins TRBV11-2 to TRBJ1-1; tentatively, D is TRBD1 (6 bases). The CDR3 loop spans 15 amino acids. Trimming left V 1 base short and J 3 bases short, with 12 bases between. Looked up from germline, CDR1 is SGHAT and CDR2 is FQNNGV. The CDR3 DNA reads TGTGCCAGCAGCTTAGCTTTCAGGGGAGACACTGAAGCTTTCTTT. Translated: CASSLAFRGDTEAFF.

There are many counts of this clonotype. The CDR3 reads CASSVQGSSTDTQYF. CDR3 sequence (DNA): TGCGCCAGCAGCGTTCAGGGCTCTAGCACAGATACGCAGTATTTT. This rearrangement joins TRBV5-1 to TRBJ2-3; D is perhaps TRBD1 (5 bases). Germline lookup yields CDR1 SGHRS and CDR2 YFSETQ. The CDR3 has 15 residues. V was trimmed by 4 bases and J by 0 bases, leaving 12 bases between them.

This clonotype came up many times. This chain joins TRBV7-9 and TRBJ1-6; D is perhaps TRBD1 (5 bases). Germline CDR1 SEHNR, CDR2 FQNEAQ (reference sequence). V was pared by 2 bases and J by 5 bases, with 13 bases between. CDR3 size: 16 residues. CDR3 coding DNA: TGTGCCAGCAGCTTACGTGCGGAGACAGATAATTCACCCCTCCACTTT. Protein product: CASSLRAETDNSPLHF.

Many counts were recorded for this clonotype. The rearrangement links TRBV6-4 to TRBJ2-3, with a possible D match to TRBD2 (5 bases). Germline V lookup: CDR1 MRHNA, CDR2 SNTAGT. CDR3 length: 13 residues. With 4 bases removed from V and 5 bases from J, the gap between germline ends came to 10 bases. The CDR3 nucleotides are TGTGCCAGCAGTGTCGACGAGGGAGATACGCAGTATTTT. This translates into CASSVDEGDTQYF.

The chain is built from TRBV12-3 or TRBV12-4 and TRBJ1-2; D is unclear. The CDR3 totals 14 residues. Trimming shortened V by 3 bases and J by 3 bases, and 11 bases separated the two germline ends. CDR3 residues: CASSFWASDYGYTF. The CDR3, as DNA: TGTGCCAGCAGTTTCTGGGCATCTGACTATGGCTACACCTTC.

This clonotype was seen a handful of times. This rearrangement joins TRBV6-5 to TRBJ1-4; TRBD1 matches 9 bases. Germline V lookup: CDR1 MNHEY, CDR2 SVGAGI. J lost 0 bases, V lost 6 bases, and 8 bases had no gene match. The CDR3 is made up of 17 amino acids. The CDR3 bases are TGTGCCAGCAGGCTCGGGACAGGGTGGACAACTAATGAAAAACTGTTTTTT. As protein: CASRLGTGWTTNEKLFF.

This clonotype has ten or more counts. J is TRBJ1-4 and V is TRBV28; maybe TRBD1 (6 bases). The CDR3 has 17 residues. The germline V and J ends were trimmed by 5 bases and 2 bases, with 18 bases remaining between them. Germline assignment: CDR1 MDHEN and CDR2 SYDVKM. In nucleotides, the CDR3 is TGTGCCAGCAGTCCGGGGGGCAAAGGGGCCACTAATGAAAAACTGTTTTTT. Residues: CASSPGGKGATNEKLFF.

This clonotype was seen ten or more times. This rearrangement joins TRBV7-2 to TRBJ2-5, with unresolved D. The CDR3 has 13 amino acids. V was cut by 4 bases and J by 5 bases, with 11 bases left in between. The germline gives CDR1 SGHTA, CDR2 FQGNSA. CDR3 bases: TGTGCCAGCAGCTCCGTCCGGCAGGAGACCCAGTACTTC. It translates to CASSSVRQETQYF.

In its sample, this clonotype was seen many times. The chain employs TRBV6-6 and TRBJ2-3; TRBD1 matches 9 bases. Germline assignment: CDR1 MNHNY and CDR2 SVGAGI (reference sequence). V lost 7 bases, J lost 5 bases, and 7 bases stayed unmatched. CDR3 length: 14 residues. CDR3 nucleotide sequence: TGTGCCAGCATTGACAGGGGGTGGGAAGATACGCAGTATTTT. It codes for CASIDRGWEDTQYF.

In its sample, this clonotype was seen many times. In DNA form, the CDR3 reads TGTGCCAGCAGCCCCCGCTCCCCCCGCGGAGCGGCAGTGGAGACCCAGTACTTC. This sequence encodes CASSPRSPRGAAVETQYF. The chain carries TRBV12-3 or TRBV12-4 and TRBJ2-5; tentative D call: TRBD2 (5 bases). This CDR3 spans 18 amino acids. Trimming stripped 6 bases from V and 5 bases from J, with 28 bases between.

This clonotype occurred many times. Here the CDR3 reads CASSGNGQGARETQYF. As DNA, the CDR3 is TGTGCCAGCAGCGGGAACGGACAGGGGGCTCGGGAGACCCAGTACTTC. The chain carries TRBV11-2 and TRBJ2-5; 11 bases agree with TRBD1. Germline CDR1 reads SGHAT; CDR2 reads FQNNGV. The CDR3 totals 16 residues. Trimming removed 5 bases from V and 5 bases from J; junction bases left unmatched: 10.

Many counts were recorded for this clonotype. The chain joins TRBV6-5 to TRBJ2-5; 8 bases align to TRBD2. Trimming cost V 7 bases and J 0 bases; bases outside gene matches: 10. The CDR3 has 16 residues. The germline V gene has CDR1 MNHEY and CDR2 SVGAGI. The CDR3 region is CASKLRGGSYQETQYF. The CDR3 nucleotides are TGTGCCAGCAAGTTACGGGGGGGATCGTACCAAGAGACCCAGTACTTC.

The sample holds a few counts of this clonotype. V and J are TRBV20-1 and TRBJ1-5; D is perhaps TRBD1 (6 bases). From germline, CDR1 is DFQATT and CDR2 SNEGSKA (reference sequence). Trimming stripped 0 bases from V and 3 bases from J, with 18 bases between. The CDR3 consists of 17 residues. CDR3 nucleotide sequence: TGCAGTGCTAGAGATCCGGCACAACAGGGAATCAATCAGCCCCAGCATTTT. It is translated as CSARDPAQQGINQPQHF.

This clonotype was counted only a few times. J is TRBJ2-3 and V is TRBV18; TRBD1 aligns across 7 bases. The V gene's germline CDR1 is KGHSH and CDR2 LQKENI. Trimming at V came to 6 bases and at J to 0 bases, leaving 6 bases not matched to a gene. There are 15 residues in the CDR3. Written as DNA, the CDR3 is TGTGCCAGCTCCACAGGGGCTTCTAGCACAGATACGCAGTATTTT. Translated, it gives CASSTGASSTDTQYF.